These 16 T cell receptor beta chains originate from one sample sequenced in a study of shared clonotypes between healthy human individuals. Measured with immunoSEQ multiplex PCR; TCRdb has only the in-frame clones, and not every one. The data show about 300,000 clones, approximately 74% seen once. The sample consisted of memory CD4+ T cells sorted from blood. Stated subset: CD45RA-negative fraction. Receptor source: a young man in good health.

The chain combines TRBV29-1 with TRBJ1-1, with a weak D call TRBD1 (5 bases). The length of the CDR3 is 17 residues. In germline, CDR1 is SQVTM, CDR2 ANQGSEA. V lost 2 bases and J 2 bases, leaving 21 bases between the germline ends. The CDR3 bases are TGCAGCGTTGAAAATGTCGTAATCGACAGCCTCAACACTGAAGCTTTCTTT. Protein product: CSVENVVIDSLNTEAFF. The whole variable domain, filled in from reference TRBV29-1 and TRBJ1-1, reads SAVISQKPSRDICQRGTSLTIQCQVDSQVTMMFWYRQQPGQSLTLIATANQGSEATYESGFVIDKFPISRPNLTFSTLTVSNMSPEDSSIYLCSVENVVIDSLNTEAFFGQGTRLTVV.

CDR3 coding DNA: TGTGCCAGCAGCTTAACGAGGGAGACCCAGTACTTC. Its protein is CASSLTRETQYF. This chain uses TRBV7-9 with TRBJ2-5; D gene uncertain. This CDR3 spans 12 amino acids. Germline V CDR1 and CDR2: SEHNR, FQNEAQ (reference sequence). V shed 2 bases and J shed 5 bases, with 6 bases lying between them.

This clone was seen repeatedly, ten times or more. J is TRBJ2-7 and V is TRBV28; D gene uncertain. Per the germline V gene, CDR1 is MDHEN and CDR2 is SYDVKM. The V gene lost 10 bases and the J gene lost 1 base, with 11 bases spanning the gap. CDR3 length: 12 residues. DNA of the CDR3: TGTGCCACCGTCACATCATCCTACGAGCAGTACTTC. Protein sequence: CATVTSSYEQYF.

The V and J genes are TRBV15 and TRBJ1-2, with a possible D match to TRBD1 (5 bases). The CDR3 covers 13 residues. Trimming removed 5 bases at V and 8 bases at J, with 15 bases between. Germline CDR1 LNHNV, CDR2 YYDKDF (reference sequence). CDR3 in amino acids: CATSPRGTDGYTF. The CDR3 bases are TGTGCCACCAGCCCCCGAGGGACTGACGGCTACACCTTC.

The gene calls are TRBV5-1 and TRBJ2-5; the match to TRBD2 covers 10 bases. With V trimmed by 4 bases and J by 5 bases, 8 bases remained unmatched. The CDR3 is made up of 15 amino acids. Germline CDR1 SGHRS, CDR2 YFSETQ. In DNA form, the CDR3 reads TGCGCCAGCAGCATGAGCGGGAGGGCCGGGGAGACCCAGTACTTC. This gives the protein CASSMSGRAGETQYF.

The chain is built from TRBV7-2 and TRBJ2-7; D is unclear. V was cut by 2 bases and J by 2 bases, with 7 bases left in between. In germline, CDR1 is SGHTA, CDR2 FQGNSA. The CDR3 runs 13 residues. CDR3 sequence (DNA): TGTGCCAGCAGCTTAATGGGCACCTACGAGCAGTACTTC. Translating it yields CASSLMGTYEQYF.

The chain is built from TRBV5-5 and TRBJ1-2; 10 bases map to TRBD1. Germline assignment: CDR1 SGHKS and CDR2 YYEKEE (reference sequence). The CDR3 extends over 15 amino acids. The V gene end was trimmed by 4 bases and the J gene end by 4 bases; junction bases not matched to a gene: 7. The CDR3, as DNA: TGTGCCAGCAGCCCTGGGGGACAGGGGTTCTATGGCTACACCTTC. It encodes CASSPGGQGFYGYTF.

Here the CDR3 DNA reads TGTGCCAGCAGCCTTAATGCGGGGGCGGCAGATACGCAGTATTTT. It is translated as CASSLNAGAADTQYF. The chain employs TRBV14 and TRBJ2-3; maybe TRBD2 (7 bases). The germline gives CDR1 SGHDN, CDR2 FVKESK. V lost 4 bases and J lost 4, with 15 bases in between. The CDR3 is made up of 15 amino acids.

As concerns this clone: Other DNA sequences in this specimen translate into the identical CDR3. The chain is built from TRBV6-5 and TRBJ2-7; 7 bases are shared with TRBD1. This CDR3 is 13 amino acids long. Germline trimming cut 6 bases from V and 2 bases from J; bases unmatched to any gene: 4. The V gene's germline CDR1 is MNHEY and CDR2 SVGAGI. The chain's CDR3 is CASSRQGPYEQYF. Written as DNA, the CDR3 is TGTGCCAGCAGCAGACAGGGCCCCTACGAGCAGTACTTC.

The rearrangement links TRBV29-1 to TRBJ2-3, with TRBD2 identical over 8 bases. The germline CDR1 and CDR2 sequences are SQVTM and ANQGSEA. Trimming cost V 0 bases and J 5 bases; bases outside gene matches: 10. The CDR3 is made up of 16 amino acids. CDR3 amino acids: CSVEEGRLAGRDTQYF. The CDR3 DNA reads TGCAGCGTTGAAGAGGGGAGGCTAGCGGGCAGAGATACGCAGTATTTT.

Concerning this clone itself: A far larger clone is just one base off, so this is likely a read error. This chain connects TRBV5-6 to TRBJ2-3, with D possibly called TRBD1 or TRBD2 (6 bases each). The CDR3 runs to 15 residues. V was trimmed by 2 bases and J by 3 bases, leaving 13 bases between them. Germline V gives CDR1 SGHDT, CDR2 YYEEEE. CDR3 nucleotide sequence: TGTGCCAGCAGCTTAGGGGGGCGGGAAACAGATACGCAGTATTTT. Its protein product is CASSLGGRETDTQYF.

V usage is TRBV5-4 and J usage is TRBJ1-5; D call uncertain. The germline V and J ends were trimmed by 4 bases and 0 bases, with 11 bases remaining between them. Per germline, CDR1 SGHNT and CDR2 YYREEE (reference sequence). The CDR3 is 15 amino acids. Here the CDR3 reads CASSQGGNSNQPQHF. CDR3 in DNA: TGTGCCAGCAGCCAAGGAGGAAATAGCAATCAGCCCCAGCATTTT.

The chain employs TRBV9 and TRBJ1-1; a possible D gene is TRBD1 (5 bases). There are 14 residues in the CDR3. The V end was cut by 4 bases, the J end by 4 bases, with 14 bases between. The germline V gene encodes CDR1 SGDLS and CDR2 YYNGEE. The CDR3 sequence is CASSPQTASTEAFF. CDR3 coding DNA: TGTGCCAGCAGCCCCCAGACAGCGAGCACTGAAGCTTTCTTT.

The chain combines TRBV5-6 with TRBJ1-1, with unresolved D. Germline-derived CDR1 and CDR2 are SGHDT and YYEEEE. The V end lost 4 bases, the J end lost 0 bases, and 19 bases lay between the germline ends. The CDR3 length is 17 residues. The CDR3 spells CASSPLIRRELNTEAFF. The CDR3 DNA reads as TGTGCCAGCAGCCCCCTAATAAGGAGAGAACTGAACACTGAAGCTTTCTTT.

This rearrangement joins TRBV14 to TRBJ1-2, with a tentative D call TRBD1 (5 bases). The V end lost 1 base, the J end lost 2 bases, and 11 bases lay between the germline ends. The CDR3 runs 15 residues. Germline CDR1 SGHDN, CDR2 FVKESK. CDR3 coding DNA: TGTGCCAGCAGCCAAGGAGGGGCAGCGAACTATGGCTACACCTTC. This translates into CASSQGGAANYGYTF.

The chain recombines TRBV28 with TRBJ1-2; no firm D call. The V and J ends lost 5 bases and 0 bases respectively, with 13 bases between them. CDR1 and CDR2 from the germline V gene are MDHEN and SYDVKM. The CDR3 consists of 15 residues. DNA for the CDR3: TGTGCCAGCAGTGTCGGCGGGATTGCTAACTATGGCTACACCTTC. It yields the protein CASSVGGIANYGYTF.